The clone carrying this TCR beta chain was counted between two and nine times. The trim removed 0 bases at V and 3 bases at J, leaving 7 bases unmatched. Per germline, CDR1 SGHVS and CDR2 FNYEAQ. The CDR3 length is 17 residues. The sample, approximately 11 milliliters of peripheral blood, was drawn from each donor. Primers used in a second PCR of about 7 to 12 cycles were a sample-barcoded 5' primer and a J-beta primer mix. MiXCR was run by TCRdb on the 5' RACE reads, yielding one entry per CDR3 protein. The sample carries roughly 1 million distinct CDR3 sequences, 20% to 25% recorded once. This sample was included in a study of blood T cells in healthy people across ages. About the research overall: About one barcoded beta molecule was captured per two T cells (by template switching).

These data were likewise used in another study, on T cells of mothers and their children. Turning to that study: The study recruited a few healthy Caucasian mothers and their six children as donors.

The chain combines TRBV7-6 with TRBJ2-5; 10 bases line up with TRBD2. Sequencing was carried out using blood. The sequence came from a girl between 2 and 10 years old in good health. The CDR3 coding sequence is TGTGCCAGCAGCTTAGCGGCTAGCGGGAGAAGGGAAGAGACCCAGTACTTC. This translates into CASSLAASGRREETQYF. The whole variable domain, filled in from reference TRBV7-6 and TRBJ2-5, reads GAGVSQSPRYKVTKRGQDVALRCDPISGHVSLYWYRQALGQGPEFLTYFNYEAQQDKSGLPNDRFSAERPEGSISTLTIQRTEQRDSAMYRCASSLAASGRREETQYFGPGTRLLVL.